Listed below are T cell receptor beta chains from one sample, sequenced in a study of cytomegalovirus exposure and HLA in healthy donors. TCRdb's copy holds only in-frame clones and misses some; the assay was immunoSEQ multiplex PCR. The table has roughly 71,000 clones, 60% to 65% seen once; the top ten hold roughly 2.8%. Sequences were obtained from PBMCs. These receptors were collected from a man under 40 in good health and CMV-seronegative. Both conserved end residues are part of each CDR3. A D gene is named only where the DNA matches it firmly. Not all rows give a size; the values are once, few, many and, for expanded clones, a class.

>TRBJ2-5|NA|TRBV7-2|TRBD2
TGTGCCAGCAGCCCCCAGGGACTAGCGGGGGGTACGGAGACCCAGTACTTC
CASSPQGLAGGTETQYF
>TRBJ2-1|NA|TRBV11-2|NA
TGTGCCACCCTGGACTTCAAAAGACGGCATGAGCAGTTCTTC
CATLDFKRRHEQFF
>TRBJ1-2|few|TRBV7-8|NA
TGTGCCAGCAGCTTAGGGACAGCGGGGGATGGCTACACCTTC
CASSLGTAGDGYTF
>TRBJ1-4|NA|TRBV6-5|NA
TGTGCCAGCAGTTACGATCCTGCGGGCAATGAAAAACTGTTTTTT
CASSYDPAGNEKLFF
>TRBJ2-5|NA|TRBV7-8|NA
TGTGCCAGCAGCTTAGAATACGCCGGGAATCAAGAGACCCAGTACTTC
CASSLEYAGNQETQYF
>TRBJ1-2|NA|TRBV2|NA
TGTGCCAGCAGCTTGGAGGAAGACTATGGCTACACCTTC
CASSLEEDYGYTF
>TRBJ1-1|NA|TRBV19|NA
TGTGCCAGTAGTTCAAGGACAGTCCCGTCGGCTTTCTTT
CASSSRTVPSAFF
>TRBJ2-1|NA|TRBV7-2|TRBD2
TGTGCCAGCAGCTTAAACGGGGGGGCCCACAATGAGCAGTTCTTC
CASSLNGGAHNEQFF
>TRBJ2-5|NA|TRBV6-6|TRBD2
TGTGCCAGCAGCAAAGGGAGGGGAGGTCAAGAGACCCAGTACTTC
CASSKGRGGQETQYF
>TRBJ1-2|few|TRBV15|TRBD1
TGTGCCACCAGCAGAGCGGGACAGGTCGTAGACTACACCTTC
CATSRAGQVVDYTF
>TRBJ2-5|few|TRBV5-4|NA
TGTGCCAGCAGCTTAGACTATGGCGTGGAGACCCAGTACTTC
CASSLDYGVETQYF
>TRBJ2-7|NA|TRBV5-1|TRBD1
TGCGCCAGCAGCTTGACGGACGACAGGGCATACGAGCAGTACTTC
CASSLTDDRAYEQYF
>TRBJ2-3|NA|TRBV27|TRBD2
TGTGCCAGCTGGGGCGGGGGGACAGATACGCAGTATTTT
CASWGGGTDTQYF
>TRBJ2-3|medium-sized|TRBV6-4|NA
TGTGCCAGCAGTGAATCGGCGCAGGGCCCAGATACGCAGTATTTT
CASSESAQGPDTQYF
>TRBJ2-3|NA|TRBV6-5|NA
TGTGCCAGCAGTTACTCCCGACAGACAGATACGCAGTATTTT
CASSYSRQTDTQYF
>TRBJ1-5|NA|TRBV5-6|NA
TGTGCCAGCAGCTCAGTGAATCAGCCCCAGCATTTT
CASSSVNQPQHF
>TRBJ1-6|NA|TRBV7-6|NA
TGTGCCAGCAGCCGGGGACACTCCTATAATTCACCCCTCCACTTT
CASSRGHSYNSPLHF
>TRBJ1-4|NA|TRBV11-2|NA
TGTGCCAGCAGCTCATTTTTCCAACGGAATGAAAAACTGTTTTTT
CASSSFFQRNEKLFF
>TRBJ1-2|NA|TRBV19|NA
TGTGCCAGTTTGGTTCCGGGAACCTATGGCTACACCTTC
CASLVPGTYGYTF
>TRBJ2-7|NA|TRBV25-1|TRBD1
TGTGCCAGCAGTAGTTCCGGGACAGGGTACTACGAGCAGTACTTC
CASSSSGTGYYEQYF
>TRBJ2-1|few|TRBV29-1|NA
TGCAGCGTTGAGACCGGGGGTTACAATGAGCAGTTCTTC
CSVETGGYNEQFF